The clone carrying this TCR beta chain occurred many times. What it recognizes is unknown. This sample was taken from a study of response to subunit inactivated influenza vaccine. TCRdb itself ran the RT-PCR reads through MiXCR, one entry per CDR3 protein. This table has hundreds of thousands of distinct CDR3 sequences, 16% appearing once. General study findings and limits: The study's authors posited that every seasonal influenza vaccination enlists few new T cells.

Germline loops: CDR1 SQVTM, CDR2 ANQGSEA. The CDR3 length is 14 residues. V dropped 4 bases and J dropped 1; count of bases not matched to a gene: 4. The receptor was derived from a man aged 50 to 75 who received an inactivated influenza vaccine. Here the sequenced sample was CD4+ T cells sorted from PBMCs, taken around 2 years after vaccination. The genes are TRBV29-1 and TRBJ2-3; 8 bases agree with TRBD2. This CDR3 is CSVVSAGGTDTQYF. The CDR3 DNA follows: TGCAGCGTTGTATCAGCGGGGGGCACAGATACGCAGTATTTT.